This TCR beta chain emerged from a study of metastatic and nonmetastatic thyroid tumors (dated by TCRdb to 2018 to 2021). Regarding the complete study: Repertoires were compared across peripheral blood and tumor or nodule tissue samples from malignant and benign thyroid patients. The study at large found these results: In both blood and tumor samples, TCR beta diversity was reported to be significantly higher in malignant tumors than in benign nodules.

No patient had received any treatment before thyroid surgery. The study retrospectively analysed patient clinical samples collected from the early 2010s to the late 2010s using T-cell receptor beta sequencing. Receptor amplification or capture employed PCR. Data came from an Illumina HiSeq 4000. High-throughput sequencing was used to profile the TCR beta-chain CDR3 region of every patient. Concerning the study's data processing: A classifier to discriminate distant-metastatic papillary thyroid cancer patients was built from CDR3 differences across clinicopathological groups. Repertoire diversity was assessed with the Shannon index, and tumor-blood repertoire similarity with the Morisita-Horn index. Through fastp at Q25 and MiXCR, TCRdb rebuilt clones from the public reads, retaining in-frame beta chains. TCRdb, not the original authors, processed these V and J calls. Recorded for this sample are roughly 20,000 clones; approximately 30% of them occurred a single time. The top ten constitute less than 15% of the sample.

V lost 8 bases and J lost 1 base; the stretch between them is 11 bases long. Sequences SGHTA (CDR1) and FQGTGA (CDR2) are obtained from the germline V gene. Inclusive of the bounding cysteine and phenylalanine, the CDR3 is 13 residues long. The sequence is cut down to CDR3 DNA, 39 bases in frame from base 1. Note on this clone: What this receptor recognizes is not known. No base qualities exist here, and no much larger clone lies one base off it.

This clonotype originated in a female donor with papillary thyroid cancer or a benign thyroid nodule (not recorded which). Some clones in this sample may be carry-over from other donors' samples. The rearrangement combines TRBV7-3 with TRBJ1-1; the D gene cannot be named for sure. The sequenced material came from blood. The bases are TGTGCCAGCGGAACCCAACGGAACACTGAAGCTTTCTTT. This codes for CASGTQRNTEAFF.